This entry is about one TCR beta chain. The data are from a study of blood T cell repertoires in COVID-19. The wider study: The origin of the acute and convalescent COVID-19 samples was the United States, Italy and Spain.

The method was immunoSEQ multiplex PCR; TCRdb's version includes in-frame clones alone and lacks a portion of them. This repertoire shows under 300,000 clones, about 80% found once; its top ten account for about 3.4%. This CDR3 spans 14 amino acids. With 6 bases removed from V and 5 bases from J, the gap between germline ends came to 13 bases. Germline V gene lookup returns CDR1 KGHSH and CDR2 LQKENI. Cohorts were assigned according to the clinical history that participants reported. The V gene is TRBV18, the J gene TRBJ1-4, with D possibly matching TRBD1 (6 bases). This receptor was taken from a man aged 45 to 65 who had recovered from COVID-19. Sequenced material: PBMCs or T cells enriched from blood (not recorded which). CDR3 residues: CASSPTGRNEKLFF. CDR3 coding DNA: TGTGCCAGCTCGCCGACAGGTCGGAATGAAAAACTGTTTTTT.